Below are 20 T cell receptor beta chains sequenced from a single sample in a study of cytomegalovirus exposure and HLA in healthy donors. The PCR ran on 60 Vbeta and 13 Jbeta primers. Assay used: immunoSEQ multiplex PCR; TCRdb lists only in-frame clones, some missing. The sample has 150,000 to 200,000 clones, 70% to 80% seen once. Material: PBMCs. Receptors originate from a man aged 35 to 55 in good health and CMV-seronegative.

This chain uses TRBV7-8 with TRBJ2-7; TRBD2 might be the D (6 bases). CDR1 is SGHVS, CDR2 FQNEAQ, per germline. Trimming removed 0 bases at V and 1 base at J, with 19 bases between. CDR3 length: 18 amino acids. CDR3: CASSLAGWQGGRSYEQYF. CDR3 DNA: TGTGCCAGCAGCTTAGCCGGGTGGCAGGGAGGAAGATCCTACGAGCAGTACTTC.

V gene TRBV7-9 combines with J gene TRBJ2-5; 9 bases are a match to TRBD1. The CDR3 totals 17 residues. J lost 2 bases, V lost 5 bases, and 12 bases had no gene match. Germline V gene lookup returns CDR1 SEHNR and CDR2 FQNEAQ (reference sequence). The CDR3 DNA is TGTGCCAGCAGCCGATGGACAGGGGATAAGGTTCAAGAGACCCAGTACTTC. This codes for CASSRWTGDKVQETQYF.

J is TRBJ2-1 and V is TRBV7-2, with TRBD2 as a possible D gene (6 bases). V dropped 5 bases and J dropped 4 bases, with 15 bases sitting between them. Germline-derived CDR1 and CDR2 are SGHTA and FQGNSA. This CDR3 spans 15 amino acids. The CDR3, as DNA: TGTGCCAGCAGCCTCGGGACTTTCCTTTACAATGAGCAGTTCTTC. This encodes CASSLGTFLYNEQFF.

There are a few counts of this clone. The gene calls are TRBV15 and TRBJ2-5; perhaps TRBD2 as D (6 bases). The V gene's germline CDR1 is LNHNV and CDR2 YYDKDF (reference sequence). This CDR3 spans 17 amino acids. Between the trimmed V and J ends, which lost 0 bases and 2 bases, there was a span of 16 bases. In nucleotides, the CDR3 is TGTGCCACCAGCAGAGATAGGGGAATGGGGGGTCAAGAGACCCAGTACTTC. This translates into CATSRDRGMGGQETQYF.

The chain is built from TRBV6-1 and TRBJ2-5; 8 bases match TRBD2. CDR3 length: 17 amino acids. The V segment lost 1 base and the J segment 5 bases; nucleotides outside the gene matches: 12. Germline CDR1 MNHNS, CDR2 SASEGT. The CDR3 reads CASSEEGRVRGGETQYF. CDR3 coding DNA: TGTGCCAGCAGTGAAGAGGGTCGGGTCCGGGGGGGGGAGACCCAGTACTTC.

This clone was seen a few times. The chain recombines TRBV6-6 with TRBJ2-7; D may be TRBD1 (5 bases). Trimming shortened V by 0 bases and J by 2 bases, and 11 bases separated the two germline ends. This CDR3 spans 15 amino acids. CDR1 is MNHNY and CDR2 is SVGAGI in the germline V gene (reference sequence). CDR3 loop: CASSYSMQGTYEQYF. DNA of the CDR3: TGTGCCAGCAGTTACTCGATGCAGGGAACCTACGAGCAGTACTTC.

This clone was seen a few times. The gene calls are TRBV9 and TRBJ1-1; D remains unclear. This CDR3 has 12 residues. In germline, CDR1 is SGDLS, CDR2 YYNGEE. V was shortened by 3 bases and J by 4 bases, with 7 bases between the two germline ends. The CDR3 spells CASSGASTEAFF. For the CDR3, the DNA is TGTGCCAGCAGCGGGGCGTCCACTGAAGCTTTCTTT.

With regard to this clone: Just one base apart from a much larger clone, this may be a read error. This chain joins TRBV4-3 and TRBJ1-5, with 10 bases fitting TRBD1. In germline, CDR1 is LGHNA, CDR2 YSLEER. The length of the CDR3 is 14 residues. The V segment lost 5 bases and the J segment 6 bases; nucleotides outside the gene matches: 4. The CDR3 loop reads CASSYGQGVQPQHF. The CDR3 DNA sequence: TGCGCCAGCAGCTACGGACAGGGGGTTCAGCCCCAGCATTTT.

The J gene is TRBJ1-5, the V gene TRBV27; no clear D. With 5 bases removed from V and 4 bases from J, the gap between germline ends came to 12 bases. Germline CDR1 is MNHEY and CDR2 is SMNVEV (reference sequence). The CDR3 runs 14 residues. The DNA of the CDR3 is TGTGCCAGCAGTGCCGGAACAGAAAATCAGCCCCAGCATTTT. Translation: CASSAGTENQPQHF.

The CDR3, as DNA: TGTGCCAGCAGCTTACAGGGAAAAGGACTACCCCTCCACTTT. Protein product: CASSLQGKGLPLHF. The gene calls are TRBV14 and TRBJ1-6; a possible D gene is TRBD1 (6 bases). The germline CDR1 and CDR2 sequences are SGHDN and FVKESK. The length of the CDR3 is 14 residues. Between the trimmed V and J ends, which lost 5 bases and 12 bases, there was a span of 17 bases. The complete variable domain, with remaining parts taken from reference TRBV14 and TRBJ1-6, reads EAGVTQFPSHSVIEKGQTVTLRCDPISGHDNLYWYRRVMGKEIKFLLHFVKESKQDESGMPNNRFLAERTGGTYSTLKVQPAELEDSGVYFCASSLQGKGLPLHFGNGTRLTVT.

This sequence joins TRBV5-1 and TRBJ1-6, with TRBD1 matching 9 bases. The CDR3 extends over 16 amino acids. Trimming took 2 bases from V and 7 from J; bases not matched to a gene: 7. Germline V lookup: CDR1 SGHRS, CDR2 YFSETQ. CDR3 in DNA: TGCGCCAGCAGCTTTTTCCGGGACAGGGTAAATTCACCCCTCCACTTT. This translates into CASSFFRDRVNSPLHF.

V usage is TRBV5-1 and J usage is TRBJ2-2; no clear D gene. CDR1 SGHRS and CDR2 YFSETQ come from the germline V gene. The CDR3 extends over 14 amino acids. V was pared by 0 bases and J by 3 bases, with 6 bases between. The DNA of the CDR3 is TGCGCCAGCAGCTTGGATCCGGACACCGGGGAGCTGTTTTTT. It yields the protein CASSLDPDTGELFF.

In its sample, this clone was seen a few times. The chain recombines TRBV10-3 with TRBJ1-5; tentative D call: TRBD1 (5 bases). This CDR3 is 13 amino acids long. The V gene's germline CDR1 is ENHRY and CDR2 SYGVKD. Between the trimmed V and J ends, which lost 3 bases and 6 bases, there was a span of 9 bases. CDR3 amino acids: CAISDRGGQPQHF. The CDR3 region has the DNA TGTGCCATCAGTGATAGGGGTGGTCAGCCCCAGCATTTT.

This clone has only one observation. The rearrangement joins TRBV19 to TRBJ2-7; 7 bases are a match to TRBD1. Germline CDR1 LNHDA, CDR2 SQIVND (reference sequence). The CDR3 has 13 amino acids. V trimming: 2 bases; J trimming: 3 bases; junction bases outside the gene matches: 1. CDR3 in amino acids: CASSITGVYEQYF. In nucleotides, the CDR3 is TGTGCCAGTAGTATAACAGGGGTCTACGAGCAGTACTTC.

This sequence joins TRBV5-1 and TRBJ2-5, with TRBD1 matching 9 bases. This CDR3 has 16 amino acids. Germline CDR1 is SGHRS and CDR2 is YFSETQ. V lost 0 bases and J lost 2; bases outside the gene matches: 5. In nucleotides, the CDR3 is TGCGCCAGCAGCTTGGGGGACAGGGTTTGGCAAGAGACCCAGTACTTC. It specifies CASSLGDRVWQETQYF. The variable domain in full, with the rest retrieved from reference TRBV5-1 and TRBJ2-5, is KAGVTQTPRYLIKTRGQQVTLSCSPISGHRSVSWYQQTPGQGLQFLFEYFSETQRNKGNFPGRFSGRQFSNSRSEMNVSTLELGDSALYLCASSLGDRVWQETQYFGPGTRLLVL.

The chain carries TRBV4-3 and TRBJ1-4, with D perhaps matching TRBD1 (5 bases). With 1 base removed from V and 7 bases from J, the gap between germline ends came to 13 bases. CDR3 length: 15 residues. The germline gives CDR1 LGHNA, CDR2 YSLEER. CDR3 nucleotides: TGCGCCAGCAGCCAAGGGGGTGGGGCGTTTGAAAAACTGTTTTTT. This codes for CASSQGGGAFEKLFF.

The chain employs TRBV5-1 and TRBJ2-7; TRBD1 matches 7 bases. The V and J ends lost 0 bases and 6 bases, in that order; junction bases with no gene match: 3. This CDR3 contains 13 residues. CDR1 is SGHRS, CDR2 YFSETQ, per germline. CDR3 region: CASSLEQGFEQYF. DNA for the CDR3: TGCGCCAGCAGCTTGGAACAGGGGTTCGAGCAGTACTTC.

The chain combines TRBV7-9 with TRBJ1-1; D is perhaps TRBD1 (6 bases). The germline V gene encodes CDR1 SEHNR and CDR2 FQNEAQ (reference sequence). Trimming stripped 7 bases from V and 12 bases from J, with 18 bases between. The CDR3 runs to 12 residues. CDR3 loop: CASTRDNRFPFF. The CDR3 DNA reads TGTGCCAGCACCCGGGACAATCGATTTCCTTTCTTT.

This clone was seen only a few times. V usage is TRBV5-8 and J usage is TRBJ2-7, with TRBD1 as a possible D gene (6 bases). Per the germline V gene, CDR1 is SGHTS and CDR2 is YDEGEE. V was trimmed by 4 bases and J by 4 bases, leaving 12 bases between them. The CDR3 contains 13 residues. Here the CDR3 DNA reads TGTGCCAGCAGCCTCGACAGGCGTTACGAGCAGTACTTC. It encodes CASSLDRRYEQYF.

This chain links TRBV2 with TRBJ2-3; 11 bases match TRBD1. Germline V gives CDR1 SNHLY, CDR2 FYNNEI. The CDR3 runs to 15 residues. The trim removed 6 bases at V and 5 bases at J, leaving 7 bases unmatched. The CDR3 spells CASSGTGGLRDTQYF. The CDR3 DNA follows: TGTGCCAGCAGCGGGACAGGGGGGTTAAGAGATACGCAGTATTTT.